One and the same sample provided the 26 T cell receptor beta chains below, sequenced in a study of blood T cell repertoires in COVID-19. TCRdb keeps only in-frame clones here, not all; method: immunoSEQ multiplex PCR. The sample lists about 170,000 clones, around four fifths occurring once. Sequenced sample: peripheral blood. These receptor sequences come from a woman older than 75 with COVID-19, enrolled during active disease.

V gene TRBV5-4 combines with J gene TRBJ2-1; the D gene is possibly TRBD2 (5 bases). The CDR3 spans 14 residues. Trimming left V 4 bases short and J 10 bases short, with 18 bases between. Looked up from germline, CDR1 is SGHNT and CDR2 is YYREEE (reference sequence). CDR3 bases: TGTGCCAGCAGCATCCCGGGAAACTCAGCCGAGCAGTTCTTC. It translates to CASSIPGNSAEQFF.

This chain connects TRBV7-9 to TRBJ2-3, with 10 bases that match TRBD2. The germline gives CDR1 SEHNR, CDR2 FQNEAQ (reference sequence). The length of the CDR3 is 15 residues. The V segment lost 7 bases and the J segment 2 bases; nucleotides outside the gene matches: 6. The CDR3 coding sequence is TGTGCCAGCACCACCGGACTAGCGGACACAGATACGCAGTATTTT. Its translation: CASTTGLADTDTQYF.

The CDR3 nucleotides read TGTGCCACCAGCAGAGTCCAGGACATCTTAGGCTACACCTTC. It is translated as CATSRVQDILGYTF. The chain has TRBV15 and TRBJ1-2, with D possibly being TRBD1 (5 bases). The germline V gene has CDR1 LNHNV and CDR2 YYDKDF (reference sequence). The CDR3 has 14 amino acids. V was pared by 1 base and J by 8 bases, with 14 bases between.

In this sample, this clone turned up once. The DNA of the CDR3 is TGTGCCAGCGTTCCCAGGGTTTGGCCCCAGCATTTT. Its translation: CASVPRVWPQHF. This sequence joins TRBV28 and TRBJ1-5; D perhaps matches TRBD1 (5 bases). The V end was cut by 8 bases, the J end by 9 bases, with 14 bases between. The CDR3 length is 12 residues. Germline V gene data show CDR1 as MDHEN and CDR2 as SYDVKM.

This chain joins TRBV5-1 and TRBJ2-7; possibly TRBD2 for D (6 bases). The CDR3 has 13 amino acids. Germline CDR1 SGHRS, CDR2 YFSETQ. V lost 2 bases and J lost 2, with 8 bases in between. The CDR3 protein is CASSLPGAYEQYF. The CDR3 region has the DNA TGCGCCAGCAGCTTACCGGGGGCCTACGAGCAGTACTTC.

The chain is built from TRBV9 and TRBJ1-2; perhaps TRBD1 as D (5 bases). This CDR3 has 13 residues. Germline V gene data show CDR1 as SGDLS and CDR2 as YYNGEE. V was shortened by 0 bases and J by 6 bases, with 9 bases between the two germline ends. The DNA for the CDR3 is TGTGCCAGCAGCGTAGGGAGGGGCGATGGCTACACCTTC. Encoded protein: CASSVGRGDGYTF.

The chain couples TRBV7-9 to TRBJ2-2, with D hard to call. The CDR3 has 14 amino acids. V gave up 5 bases and J gave up 1 base, with 8 bases separating them. CDR1 is SEHNR and CDR2 is FQNEAQ in the germline V gene (reference sequence). CDR3 nucleotides: TGTGCCAGCAGCACGAGGTGGAACACCGGGGAGCTGTTTTTT. Translating it yields CASSTRWNTGELFF.

The genes are TRBV5-1 and TRBJ2-7; 9 bases are shared with TRBD2. CDR3 size: 14 residues. Germline V gene data show CDR1 as SGHRS and CDR2 as YFSETQ. The ends lost 2 bases at V and 6 bases at J; junction bases unmatched: 6. The CDR3 DNA sequence: TGCGCCAGCAGCTTAGTAGCGGGAGTGGCCGAGCAGTACTTC. Protein sequence: CASSLVAGVAEQYF.

Remarks on this clone: The sample contains more than one DNA sequence encoding this CDR3. The chain carries TRBV6-6 and TRBJ1-2; D is possibly TRBD1 (5 bases). The V gene's germline CDR1 is MNHNY and CDR2 SVGAGI (reference sequence). The CDR3 is 14 residues long. Trimming took 3 bases from V and 4 from J, leaving 12 bases between them. The CDR3 region is CASSYVGGGYGYTF. CDR3 bases: TGTGCCAGCAGTTATGTCGGGGGTGGCTATGGCTACACCTTC.

This clone was observed a single time. The CDR3 bases are TGCGCCAGCAGCCTATTCACAGGGGGCAATCAGCCCCAGCATTTT. This codes for CASSLFTGGNQPQHF. This chain links TRBV5-1 with TRBJ1-5; 7 bases line up with TRBD1. The CDR3 runs to 15 residues. Germline values: CDR1 SGHRS, CDR2 YFSETQ. V was pared by 4 bases and J by 2 bases, with 6 bases of the junction left unmatched. Looking up the rest from reference TRBV5-1 and TRBJ1-5 gives the full variable domain: KAGVTQTPRYLIKTRGQQVTLSCSPISGHRSVSWYQQTPGQGLQFLFEYFSETQRNKGNFPGRFSGRQFSNSRSEMNVSTLELGDSALYLCASSLFTGGNQPQHFGDGTRLSIL.

V and J are TRBV10-3 and TRBJ2-7, with TRBD2 as a possible D gene (6 bases). The CDR3 sequence is 13 residues long. Trimming took off 8 bases at V and 3 bases at J, with 14 bases between the two ends. CDR1 and CDR2 from the germline V gene are ENHRY and SYGVKD. The CDR3 bases are TGTGCCATCCGGGACGGACTAAACTACGAGCAGTACTTC. Its protein is CAIRDGLNYEQYF.

The CDR3 loop is CASSFNRVNYGYTF. CDR3 coding DNA: TGTGCCAGCAGCTTCAACAGGGTTAACTATGGCTACACCTTC. The chain recombines TRBV7-2 with TRBJ1-2; D may be TRBD1 (6 bases). The germline CDR1 and CDR2 sequences are SGHTA and FQGNSA. This CDR3 has 14 residues. Trimming pared 3 bases from V and 1 base from J, leaving 9 bases between.

The rearrangement uses TRBV6-5 and TRBJ2-7, with D unresolved. CDR1 and CDR2 from the germline V gene are MNHEY and SVGAGI. This CDR3 is 11 amino acids long. V gave up 7 bases and J gave up 3 bases, with 7 bases separating them. The CDR3: CASTVYYEQYF. Written as DNA, the CDR3 is TGTGCCAGCACGGTCTACTACGAGCAGTACTTC.

The chain couples TRBV20-1 to TRBJ2-1; 9 bases are a match to TRBD2. The CDR3 runs 14 residues. The junction had 10 bases not matched to a gene; V was cut back by 3 bases and J by 10 bases. CDR1 and CDR2 (germline): DFQATT, SNEGSKA (reference sequence). In DNA form, the CDR3 reads TGCAGTGCTAGTGGCGGGAGGGCCCAGGGGGAGCAGTTCTTC. This codes for CSASGGRAQGEQFF.

This clone was seen a handful of times. The chain combines TRBV25-1 with TRBJ2-2; TRBD2 matches 9 bases. CDR1 and CDR2 (germline): MGHDK, SYGVNS. V shed 3 bases, J shed 6 bases, and the junction held 5 bases outside the gene matches. The CDR3 contains 15 residues. The CDR3 sequence is CASSDPSGIAGELFF. The CDR3 bases are TGTGCCAGCAGTGACCCTAGCGGGATTGCCGGGGAGCTGTTTTTT.

The chain links TRBV7-8 to TRBJ1-6; 7 nucleotides agree with TRBD1. There are 16 residues in the CDR3. CDR1 is SGHVS and CDR2 is FQNEAQ in the germline V gene. J lost 10 bases, V lost 5 bases, and 14 bases had no gene match. DNA of the CDR3: TGTGCCAGCAGCCCCTACACCCACAGGGGCGGGTCACCCCTCCACTTT. Protein product: CASSPYTHRGGSPLHF.

The chain uses TRBV6-1 and TRBJ1-3, with 8 bases identical to TRBD1. The CDR3 contains 18 residues. After removal of 2 bases from V and 2 bases from J, the junction contained 11 bases not matched to a gene. In germline, CDR1 is MNHNS, CDR2 SASEGT. This chain's CDR3 is CASSEQGADSLPGNTIYF. CDR3 nucleotides: TGTGCCAGCAGTGAACAGGGGGCGGATTCCCTACCTGGAAACACCATATATTTT.

In its sample, this clone was seen once. The rearrangement joins TRBV3-1 (or the pseudogene TRBV3-2) to TRBJ1-6; the match to TRBD1 covers 8 bases. The germline CDR1 and CDR2 sequences are LGHDT and YNNKEL (reference sequence). The CDR3 is 19 amino acids. With 0 bases clipped from V and 5 bases from J, the junction kept 12 bases outside the gene matches. This CDR3 reads CASSQDTAGGEFDNSPLHF. In DNA form, the CDR3 reads TGTGCCAGCAGCCAAGATACGGCAGGGGGCGAATTTGATAATTCACCCCTCCACTTT.

This chain uses TRBV10-3 with TRBJ1-1, with TRBD1 matching over 7 bases. The CDR3 is 15 residues long. Trimming cost V 2 bases and J 6 bases; bases outside gene matches: 9. From germline, CDR1 is ENHRY and CDR2 SYGVKD. The CDR3 DNA is TGTGCCATCAGTGAGATGTTAGGGGGCATCGCTGAAGCTTTCTTT. It encodes CAISEMLGGIAEAFF.

This chain links TRBV5-1 with TRBJ1-1; TRBD1 is a possible D gene (5 bases). Germline V lookup: CDR1 SGHRS, CDR2 YFSETQ. CDR3 length: 17 residues. V gave up 4 bases and J gave up 1 base, with 20 bases separating them. Here the CDR3 reads CASSPDRSYSQNTEAFF. Here the CDR3 DNA reads TGCGCCAGCAGCCCTGACAGATCGTATAGTCAGAACACTGAAGCTTTCTTT.

The chain couples TRBV5-4 to TRBJ2-3; 9 bases match TRBD2. The trim removed 1 base at V and 6 bases at J, leaving 9 bases unmatched. CDR3 length equals 16 residues. Germline-derived CDR1 and CDR2 are SGHNT and YYREEE (reference sequence). CDR3: CASSLMTSGLLDTQYF. The CDR3 DNA reads TGTGCCAGCAGCTTGATGACTAGCGGCCTGTTGGATACGCAGTATTTT.

The V gene is TRBV5-1, the J gene TRBJ2-7; no definite D call. Trimming pared 3 bases from V and 3 bases from J, leaving 7 bases between. This CDR3 has 12 residues. Germline lookup yields CDR1 SGHRS and CDR2 YFSETQ. Here the CDR3 reads CASSSGLYEQYF. DNA of the CDR3: TGCGCCAGCAGCTCAGGTCTCTACGAGCAGTACTTC.

This clone has a handful of counts. This chain links TRBV6-5 with TRBJ2-3; 8 bases fit TRBD2. The CDR3 sequence is 14 residues long. Trimming at V came to 6 bases and at J to 3 bases, leaving 5 bases not matched to a gene. The germline gives CDR1 MNHEY, CDR2 SVGAGI. CDR3 amino acids: CASRDSGVTDTQYF. The CDR3 nucleotides are TGTGCCAGCAGAGATAGCGGGGTTACAGATACGCAGTATTTT.

The chain uses TRBV28 and TRBJ2-7, with TRBD1 matching over 9 bases. Per the germline V gene, CDR1 is MDHEN and CDR2 is SYDVKM. J gave up 5 bases and V 6 bases, and 11 bases lay outside the gene matches. The CDR3 is made up of 15 amino acids. CDR3 nucleotide sequence: TGTGCCAGCAGCCGCCGACAGGGGGTATCGAACGAGCAGTACTTC. Amino acids: CASSRRQGVSNEQYF. Full variable domain (outside the CDR3, taken from reference TRBV28 and TRBJ2-7): DVKVTQSSRYLVKRTGEKVFLECVQDMDHENMFWYRQDPGLGLRLIYFSYDVKMKEKGDIPEGYSVSREKKERFSLILESASTNQTSMYLCASSRRQGVSNEQYFGPGTRLTVT.

The chain recombines TRBV11-2 with TRBJ1-1, with 9 bases that match TRBD1. CDR1 SGHAT and CDR2 FQNNGV come from the germline V gene. V was clipped by 2 bases and J by 4 bases; unmatched bases: 5. The CDR3 length is 15 residues. The CDR3 reads CASSLNRGPGTEAFF. In nucleotides, the CDR3 is TGTGCCAGCAGCTTAAACAGGGGGCCTGGCACTGAAGCTTTCTTT.

The chain joins TRBV28 to TRBJ1-2, with D uncertain. The CDR3 is made up of 13 amino acids. Germline lookup yields CDR1 MDHEN and CDR2 SYDVKM. V was cut by 3 bases and J by 5 bases, with 10 bases left in between. The CDR3 DNA is TGTGCCAGCAGTTTGAGGCAGACTTATGGCTACACCTTC. It specifies CASSLRQTYGYTF.